This is a list of T cell receptor beta chains from one sample in a study of cytomegalovirus exposure and HLA in healthy donors. Clones were read by immunoSEQ multiplex PCR, and TCRdb kept only the in-frame ones, dropping some. The table lists 120,000 or so clones, 80% of them singletons. The source material was PBMCs. The receptor source for this set is a man aged 25-45 years in good health and CMV-seropositive. Each CDR3 is given with its conserved first and last residue. The order of the fields is CDR3 DNA, CDR3 protein, clone size, D gene, V gene, J gene. The D gene is left open where the match is weak. Size is stated for part of the rows, as once, few or many counts, or as a class when the clone is expanded.

cdr3_nt: TGTGCCAGCAGTGTCCGGACAGGGTCGAGCTCTGGAAACACCATATATTTT; cdr3_aa: CASSVRTGSSSGNTIYF; clone_size: -; d_call: TRBD1; v_call: TRBV6-1; j_call: TRBJ1-3
cdr3_nt: TGTGCCAGTAGTATGGCTTCCACCGGGGAGCTGTTTTTT; cdr3_aa: CASSMASTGELFF; clone_size: -; d_call: -; v_call: TRBV19; j_call: TRBJ2-2
cdr3_nt: TGTGCCAGCAGCTTGGTGACTAGCGGGGGGGTGGGTATTCAGTACTTC; cdr3_aa: CASSLVTSGGVGIQYF; clone_size: -; d_call: TRBD2; v_call: TRBV5-5; j_call: TRBJ2-4
cdr3_nt: TGTGCCAGCAGCCTCGAGGGGGGGTCCCAAGAGACCCAGTACTTC; cdr3_aa: CASSLEGGSQETQYF; clone_size: -; d_call: -; v_call: TRBV5-5; j_call: TRBJ2-5
cdr3_nt: TGTGCCAGCTCAGCGGGGTTGGGGACAGATACGCAGTATTTT; cdr3_aa: CASSAGLGTDTQYF; clone_size: -; d_call: TRBD2; v_call: TRBV7-3; j_call: TRBJ2-3
cdr3_nt: TGCGCCAGCAGCTTCTTAGCGGGGAGCACAGATACGCAGTATTTT; cdr3_aa: CASSFLAGSTDTQYF; clone_size: -; d_call: TRBD2; v_call: TRBV5-1; j_call: TRBJ2-3
cdr3_nt: TGTGCCAGCAGGACACAGGGGATCAATTCACCCCTCCACTTT; cdr3_aa: CASRTQGINSPLHF; clone_size: -; d_call: TRBD1; v_call: TRBV6-5; j_call: TRBJ1-6
cdr3_nt: TGTGCCAGCTCATCGCAGGGAGGGGCTATGAACACTGAAGCTTTCTTT; cdr3_aa: CASSSQGGAMNTEAFF; clone_size: few; d_call: -; v_call: TRBV18; j_call: TRBJ1-1
cdr3_nt: TGTGCCAGCAGGATATTACTACTGAACACCGGGGAGCTGTTTTTT; cdr3_aa: CASRILLLNTGELFF; clone_size: -; d_call: -; v_call: TRBV21-1; j_call: TRBJ2-2
cdr3_nt: TGCGCCAGCAGCTTGGAGGGACAGGGGGCTGGAAACACCATATATTTT; cdr3_aa: CASSLEGQGAGNTIYF; clone_size: -; d_call: TRBD1; v_call: TRBV5-1; j_call: TRBJ1-3
cdr3_nt: TGTGCCAGCTCACCGACCGTGGGGGGCTCCTACAATGAGCAGTTCTTC; cdr3_aa: CASSPTVGGSYNEQFF; clone_size: -; d_call: -; v_call: TRBV18; j_call: TRBJ2-1
cdr3_nt: TGCGCCAGCAGTGAGATCGGCAGGACAGGGCCTTTCTTT; cdr3_aa: CASSEIGRTGPFF; clone_size: -; d_call: TRBD1; v_call: TRBV10-2; j_call: TRBJ1-1
cdr3_nt: TGTGCCAGCAGCTTAGGAGGGAGAACCTACGAGCAGTACTTC; cdr3_aa: CASSLGGRTYEQYF; clone_size: -; d_call: -; v_call: TRBV7-9; j_call: TRBJ2-7
cdr3_nt: TGCGCCAGCAGTGAGTCAGGGGGCACTGAAGCTTTCTTT; cdr3_aa: CASSESGGTEAFF; clone_size: -; d_call: -; v_call: TRBV10-2; j_call: TRBJ1-1
cdr3_nt: TGTGCCAGCAGCTCGTTGACAGGGTCGGGTCAGCCCCAGCATTTT; cdr3_aa: CASSSLTGSGQPQHF; clone_size: -; d_call: TRBD1; v_call: TRBV7-8; j_call: TRBJ1-5
cdr3_nt: TGTGCCAGCAGCCGGACAGCGAGGGAACAGCCCCAGCATTTT; cdr3_aa: CASSRTAREQPQHF; clone_size: -; d_call: -; v_call: TRBV2; j_call: TRBJ1-5
cdr3_nt: TGTGCCAGCAGCTTAGTACCCTCGAGCCTTACCAATGAGCAGTTCTTC; cdr3_aa: CASSLVPSSLTNEQFF; clone_size: -; d_call: -; v_call: TRBV7-2; j_call: TRBJ2-1
cdr3_nt: TGCGCCAGCAGACTACTAGCGGGGGGAGATACGCAGTATTTT; cdr3_aa: CASRLLAGGDTQYF; clone_size: -; d_call: TRBD2; v_call: TRBV5-1; j_call: TRBJ2-3
cdr3_nt: TGTGCCAGCAGCTTGGGGGAAAACAGGGGATCCTACAATGAGCAGTTCTTC; cdr3_aa: CASSLGENRGSYNEQFF; clone_size: -; d_call: TRBD1; v_call: TRBV5-8; j_call: TRBJ2-1
cdr3_nt: TGTGCTAGTGGTTTGGTACTTATGTTGGGGACAGGGGCGGATGGCTACACCTTC; cdr3_aa: CASGLVLMLGTGADGYTF; clone_size: -; d_call: TRBD1; v_call: TRBV12-5; j_call: TRBJ1-2
cdr3_nt: TGCGCCAGCAGCTTGGCGGGACAGATCTCTGGAAACACCATATATTTT; cdr3_aa: CASSLAGQISGNTIYF; clone_size: few; d_call: TRBD1; v_call: TRBV5-1; j_call: TRBJ1-3
cdr3_nt: TGTGCCACCCGAGACAGGGGAAGAGAAACTGAAGCTTTCTTT; cdr3_aa: CATRDRGRETEAFF; clone_size: -; d_call: TRBD1; v_call: TRBV6-6; j_call: TRBJ1-1
cdr3_nt: TGCGCCAGCAGTAAAGGGACAGCCGAAGCTTTCTTT; cdr3_aa: CASSKGTAEAFF; clone_size: -; d_call: TRBD1; v_call: TRBV10-2; j_call: TRBJ1-1
cdr3_nt: TGTGCCAGCTCTCCCACGGGTCAACACAATCAGCCCCAGCATTTT; cdr3_aa: CASSPTGQHNQPQHF; clone_size: once; d_call: -; v_call: TRBV6-5; j_call: TRBJ1-5
cdr3_nt: TGTGTATCTAGTTTAGGGGAGGACACTGAAGCTTTCTTT; cdr3_aa: CVSSLGEDTEAFF; clone_size: -; d_call: -; v_call: TRBV6-1; j_call: TRBJ1-1
cdr3_nt: TGTGCCAGCAGGAGACAGGGAGTGTCCGGCTACACCTTC; cdr3_aa: CASRRQGVSGYTF; clone_size: once; d_call: TRBD1; v_call: TRBV6-5; j_call: TRBJ1-2
cdr3_nt: TGTGCCAGCAGCCCCGGGGGGAGGGGCAATGAGCAGTTCTTC; cdr3_aa: CASSPGGRGNEQFF; clone_size: -; d_call: TRBD2; v_call: TRBV5-4; j_call: TRBJ2-1
cdr3_nt: TGTGCCAGCAGCTTACAGACAGGGACGAACACCGGGGAGCTGTTTTTT; cdr3_aa: CASSLQTGTNTGELFF; clone_size: -; d_call: TRBD1; v_call: TRBV9; j_call: TRBJ2-2
cdr3_nt: TGTGCCAGCAGCGAAAGACAGGGGGGTGGAAACACCATATATTTT; cdr3_aa: CASSERQGGGNTIYF; clone_size: -; d_call: TRBD1; v_call: TRBV7-9; j_call: TRBJ1-3
cdr3_nt: TGTGCCAGCAGTTACGGGGGCAGTGAAAAACTGTTTTTT; cdr3_aa: CASSYGGSEKLFF; clone_size: -; d_call: -; v_call: TRBV6-6; j_call: TRBJ1-4
cdr3_nt: TGTGCCAGCAGTTTATATAGGCAGGGCCCCGAAAAACTGTTTTTT; cdr3_aa: CASSLYRQGPEKLFF; clone_size: -; d_call: -; v_call: TRBV28; j_call: TRBJ1-4
cdr3_nt: TGTGCCAGCACGACTAGCCGCACAGATACGCAGTATTTT; cdr3_aa: CASTTSRTDTQYF; clone_size: -; d_call: TRBD2; v_call: TRBV9; j_call: TRBJ2-3
cdr3_nt: TGTGCCAGCACCAGGGGAAATGCCTATAATTCACCCCTCCACTTT; cdr3_aa: CASTRGNAYNSPLHF; clone_size: once; d_call: -; v_call: TRBV6-1; j_call: TRBJ1-6
cdr3_nt: TGTGCCAGCAGTTACTCCGACAGGGCTCCAGATACGCAGTATTTT; cdr3_aa: CASSYSDRAPDTQYF; clone_size: -; d_call: TRBD1; v_call: TRBV6-6; j_call: TRBJ2-3
cdr3_nt: TGTGCCAGCAAGAATTCCGGGATTCAACCCGATTCTAATTCACCCCTCCACTTT; cdr3_aa: CASKNSGIQPDSNSPLHF; clone_size: once; d_call: -; v_call: TRBV25-1; j_call: TRBJ1-6
cdr3_nt: TGTGCCAGCAGAGGGGTGGGGCCGGTAGAAGCTTTCTTT; cdr3_aa: CASRGVGPVEAFF; clone_size: few; d_call: -; v_call: TRBV27; j_call: TRBJ1-1
cdr3_nt: TGTGCCATCAGTGAGTCGAGGTTTGAGACCCAGTACTTC; cdr3_aa: CAISESRFETQYF; clone_size: few; d_call: -; v_call: TRBV10-3; j_call: TRBJ2-5
cdr3_nt: TGTGCCAGTAGTACCACAGGGCGGCCTGGAAACACCATATATTTT; cdr3_aa: CASSTTGRPGNTIYF; clone_size: once; d_call: -; v_call: TRBV19; j_call: TRBJ1-3
cdr3_nt: TGTGCCAGTAGTATAAGCGGGGGATACTCCTACGAGCAGTACTTC; cdr3_aa: CASSISGGYSYEQYF; clone_size: once; d_call: TRBD2; v_call: TRBV19; j_call: TRBJ2-7
cdr3_nt: TGTGCCAGCACCGAAGGGGGGGGCCACTCTACGAGAGCTGAAGCTTTCTTT; cdr3_aa: CASTEGGGHSTRAEAFF; clone_size: -; d_call: -; v_call: TRBV21-1; j_call: TRBJ1-1
cdr3_nt: TGTGCCAGCACTACGGGGACAGGGGCTAACTCACCCCTCCACTTT; cdr3_aa: CASTTGTGANSPLHF; clone_size: -; d_call: TRBD1; v_call: TRBV2; j_call: TRBJ1-6
cdr3_nt: TGCGCCAGCAGCCAGGGACAGGGAGCGAACACTGAAGCTTTCTTT; cdr3_aa: CASSQGQGANTEAFF; clone_size: -; d_call: TRBD1; v_call: TRBV4-1; j_call: TRBJ1-1
cdr3_nt: TGTGCCAGTAGTATTGGAGGGACAGGAGTAGAGACCCAGTACTTC; cdr3_aa: CASSIGGTGVETQYF; clone_size: -; d_call: TRBD1; v_call: TRBV19; j_call: TRBJ2-5
cdr3_nt: TGTGCCAGCTCACCACCGGCAGGGGGCCGCTATGGCTACACCTTC; cdr3_aa: CASSPPAGGRYGYTF; clone_size: -; d_call: TRBD1; v_call: TRBV18; j_call: TRBJ1-2
cdr3_nt: TGTGCCAGTAAGGGAGGCATACGCAATCAGCCCCAGCATTTT; cdr3_aa: CASKGGIRNQPQHF; clone_size: -; d_call: -; v_call: TRBV19; j_call: TRBJ1-5
cdr3_nt: TGTGCCAGCACCATGAAAGGGGGGGCCGGCGAGCAGTACTTC; cdr3_aa: CASTMKGGAGEQYF; clone_size: -; d_call: -; v_call: TRBV7-9; j_call: TRBJ2-7
cdr3_nt: TGTGCCAGTAGTACACAGGGAGATACGCAGTATTTT; cdr3_aa: CASSTQGDTQYF; clone_size: -; d_call: -; v_call: TRBV19; j_call: TRBJ2-3
cdr3_nt: TGCGCCAGCAGTTCCGGGGGCACTGAAGCTTTCTTT; cdr3_aa: CASSSGGTEAFF; clone_size: -; d_call: -; v_call: TRBV5-1; j_call: TRBJ1-1
cdr3_nt: TGTGCCAGTAGTATAGCGTTTCGGGAACAGGGCGGTCAGCCCCAGCATTTT; cdr3_aa: CASSIAFREQGGQPQHF; clone_size: few; d_call: -; v_call: TRBV19; j_call: TRBJ1-5
cdr3_nt: TGTGCCAGCAGCTTAGACCGGATAGGCGGGAAACCCTACAATGAGCAGTTCTTC; cdr3_aa: CASSLDRIGGKPYNEQFF; clone_size: -; d_call: -; v_call: TRBV13; j_call: TRBJ2-1
cdr3_nt: TGTGCCAGCAGTTTATCCGACACGGGGGCACCCCTCCACTTT; cdr3_aa: CASSLSDTGAPLHF; clone_size: -; d_call: -; v_call: TRBV27; j_call: TRBJ1-6
cdr3_nt: TGTGCCAGCAGGCTCGGGAGGGATGGGTCTGAAGCTTTCTTT; cdr3_aa: CASRLGRDGSEAFF; clone_size: -; d_call: -; v_call: TRBV2; j_call: TRBJ1-1
cdr3_nt: TGTGCCAGCAGTGACCGGCGTAGTTCTCACGACAGGGCACTTCAGCCCCAGCATTTT; cdr3_aa: CASSDRRSSHDRALQPQHF; clone_size: few; d_call: TRBD1; v_call: TRBV6-1; j_call: TRBJ1-5
cdr3_nt: TGTGCCAGCAGTCGACTAGCGGGGGGGCCAGAGACCCAGTACTTC; cdr3_aa: CASSRLAGGPETQYF; clone_size: -; d_call: TRBD2; v_call: TRBV4-2; j_call: TRBJ2-5
cdr3_nt: TGTGCCAGCAGCCACCCCCGGGGGAACTATGGCTACACCTTC; cdr3_aa: CASSHPRGNYGYTF; clone_size: -; d_call: -; v_call: TRBV6-5; j_call: TRBJ1-2